The 16 T cell receptor beta chains in this list originate from one sample, sequenced in a study of regulatory T cells in long-lasting Graves disease (dated by TCRdb to the early 2020s). Read against the paper, the sample's time point label means: newly diagnosed GD, antithyroid drugs for less than 3 months. For both TCR sequencing and RNA sequencing, RNA was extracted from PBMCs in TRIzol. The library was prepared using multiplex PCR. The run used an Illumina HiSeq 4000. iRepertoire HTBI primers and Arm-PCR amplification of CDR3 regions were used to construct TCR beta libraries. TCRdb ran its own pipeline on the public reads, namely fastp trimming at Q25 and MiXCR clone calling, and kept in-frame beta chains. Each entry is one CDR3 protein sequence, shown with its most common DNA and genes. A total of around 400,000 distinct CDR3 sequences appear in this sample, approximately 16% of them only once. 7.8% of the sample comes from the top ten.

In addition, the sample was reused for a study of T cells in Graves' hyperthyroidism and ophthalmopathy.

The source was peripheral blood mononuclear cells (PBMCs), collected at new diagnosis, from a patient treated with antithyroid drugs. These receptors all stem from a woman between 40 and 55 years old with Graves disease. Donor details come from another sample of the same person, matched by shared clones.

This clonotype was recorded at least ten times. The chain uses TRBV27 and TRBJ1-6, with 8 bases identical to TRBD1. The junction had 5 bases not matched to a gene; V was cut back by 6 bases and J by 7 bases. CDR3 size: 14 residues. Germline CDR1 MNHEY, CDR2 SMNVEV (reference sequence). The CDR3 DNA is TGTGCCAGCAGCCCGGGACAGGAAAATTCACCCCTCCACTTT. Translated, it gives CASSPGQENSPLHF.

The rearrangement uses TRBV19 and TRBJ2-1; D may be TRBD2 (6 bases). Germline CDR1 LNHDA, CDR2 SQIVND (reference sequence). V was pared by 3 bases and J by 8 bases, with 17 bases between. This CDR3 spans 15 amino acids. The CDR3 sequence: CASSMGVTSEDEQFF. The CDR3 DNA sequence: TGTGCCAGTAGTATGGGTGTGACTAGTGAGGATGAGCAGTTCTTC.

This clonotype was counted a few times. CDR3 DNA sequence: TGTGCCAGCAGTTACTCCTTGAATCAGCCCCAGCATTTT. Encoded protein: CASSYSLNQPQHF. The chain is built from TRBV6-2 or TRBV6-3 and TRBJ1-5; D not resolved. Trimming cost V 0 bases and J 4 bases, with 4 bases left between them. The length of the CDR3 is 13 residues. Germline values: CDR1 MNHEY, CDR2 SVGEGT.

This clonotype was seen ten or more times. The chain is built from TRBV2 and TRBJ2-2; no clear D gene. The CDR3 totals 13 residues. The germline V gene encodes CDR1 SNHLY and CDR2 FYNNEI. V was pared by 7 bases and J by 3 bases, with 9 bases between. In DNA, the CDR3 is TGTGCCAGCACCCCCGAGCACACCGGGGAGCTGTTTTTT. It yields the protein CASTPEHTGELFF.

The chain is built from TRBV6-2 or TRBV6-3 and TRBJ2-1, with no clear D. The CDR3 has 16 amino acids. V was cut by 7 bases and J by 0 bases, with 16 bases left in between. CDR1 is MNHEY and CDR2 is SVGEGT in the germline V gene. CDR3 sequence (DNA): TGTGCCAGCATCCACACCCCCCCCGGCTCCTACAATGAGCAGTTCTTC. As protein: CASIHTPPGSYNEQFF.

This clonotype has ten or more counts. The chain combines TRBV11-3 with TRBJ2-1; D tentatively reads TRBD1 or TRBD2 (5 bases each). V was cut by 1 base and J by 2 bases, with 12 bases left in between. This CDR3 has 16 amino acids. CDR1 SGHNT and CDR2 YENEEA come from the germline V gene. DNA for the CDR3: TGTGCCAGCAGCTTAGTTGGGGGTCGGGCCTACAATGAGCAGTTCTTC. Its translation is CASSLVGGRAYNEQFF.

This clonotype was seen repeatedly, ten times or more. This chain joins TRBV20-1 and TRBJ2-5; 10 bases agree with TRBD2. Germline CDR1 DFQATT, CDR2 SNEGSKA (reference sequence). The ends lost 6 bases at V and 3 bases at J; junction bases unmatched: 10. The CDR3 sequence is 15 residues long. DNA for the CDR3: TGCAGTGCCGAAACTAGCGGGGATGGGGAAGAGACCCAGTACTTC. Amino acid sequence: CSAETSGDGEETQYF.

This clonotype was counted many times. The CDR3 sequence: CASSLKTSGRGPNEQFF. The DNA for the CDR3 is TGTGCCAGCAGTTTGAAGACTAGCGGGAGAGGCCCAAATGAGCAGTTCTTC. This sequence joins TRBV12-3 or TRBV12-4 and TRBJ2-1; 12 bases fit TRBD2. V lost 3 bases, J lost 7 bases, and 10 bases stayed unmatched. The CDR3 sequence is 17 residues long.

This rearrangement joins TRBV20-1 to TRBJ2-1; tentatively, D is TRBD1 (6 bases). Germline V gene data show CDR1 as DFQATT and CDR2 as SNEGSKA (reference sequence). The CDR3 consists of 11 residues. With 2 bases removed from V and 8 bases from J, the gap between germline ends came to 7 bases. The DNA for the CDR3 is TGCAGTGCTAGAAGGGGGTATGAGCAGTTCTTC. This codes for CSARRGYEQFF.

This clonotype was found many times. V usage is TRBV29-1 and J usage is TRBJ2-7; TRBD2 matches at 8 bases. The CDR3 totals 13 residues. Germline V CDR1 and CDR2: SQVTM, ANQGSEA. V shed 6 bases, J shed 1 base, and the junction held 5 bases outside the gene matches. Here the CDR3 reads CSVRGTRSYEQYF. The CDR3 region has the DNA TGCAGCGTGAGGGGGACTAGGTCCTACGAGCAGTACTTC.

There are a few counts of this clonotype. The chain combines TRBV6-1 with TRBJ2-3, with 8 bases identical to TRBD2. The length of the CDR3 is 13 residues. The V gene end was trimmed by 7 bases and the J gene end by 6 bases; junction bases not matched to a gene: 6. CDR1 is MNHNS, CDR2 SASEGT, per germline. CDR3 loop: CASTGRAGDTQYF. Written as DNA, the CDR3 is TGTGCCAGCACCGGGAGGGCGGGGGATACGCAGTATTTT.

The chain couples TRBV7-6 to TRBJ2-3; TRBD2 matches 13 bases. CDR1 and CDR2 (germline): SGHVS, FNYEAQ. CDR3 size: 16 residues. The V segment lost 5 bases and the J segment 8 bases; nucleotides outside the gene matches: 10. The CDR3 region is CASSQQGLAGAGTQYF. In DNA, the CDR3 is TGTGCCAGCAGCCAACAAGGACTAGCGGGAGCAGGTACGCAGTATTTT.

The rearrangement links TRBV11-2 to TRBJ1-3; TRBD1 might be the D (6 bases). The V gene's germline CDR1 is SGHAT and CDR2 FQNNGV. This CDR3 has 17 residues. The V end lost 7 bases, the J end lost 2 bases, and 21 bases lay between the germline ends. The CDR3 DNA reads TGTGCCAGCACCCCAATTTGGGCAGGGGAGACTGGAAACACCATATATTTT. Residues: CASTPIWAGETGNTIYF. The entire variable domain, with the rest obtained from reference TRBV11-2 and TRBJ1-3, is as follows: EAGVAQSPRYKIIEKRQSVAFWCNPISGHATLYWYQQILGQGPKLLIQFQNNGVVDDSQLPKDRFSAERLKGVDSTLKIQPAKLEDSAVYLCASTPIWAGETGNTIYFGEGSWLTVV.

The chain joins TRBV6-1 to TRBJ1-4; D remains unclear. Germline V gene sequence: CDR1 MNHNS, CDR2 SASEGT. The CDR3 sequence is 14 residues long. V gave up 7 bases and J gave up 4 bases, with 13 bases separating them. CDR3 DNA: TGTGCCAGCACCTACGGCGGAGTTAATGAAAAACTGTTTTTT. It yields the protein CASTYGGVNEKLFF.

This clonotype came up many times. The chain is built from TRBV11-3 and TRBJ2-3; 7 bases map to TRBD2. Germline lookup yields CDR1 SGHNT and CDR2 YENEEA. The CDR3 is 12 residues long. The V segment lost 4 bases and the J segment 6 bases; nucleotides outside the gene matches: 1. CDR3 loop: CASSWEGDTQYF. CDR3 sequence (DNA): TGTGCCAGCAGCTGGGAGGGGGATACGCAGTATTTT.

The chain combines TRBV12-5 with TRBJ2-2; D remains unclear. CDR3 length: 17 amino acids. The V and J ends lost 0 bases and 5 bases respectively, with 16 bases between them. Germline V gives CDR1 LGHNT, CDR2 FRNRAP. The CDR3 bases are TGTGCTAGTGGTTTGGTCCCAGTCCGGGTTCATACCGGGGAGCTGTTTTTT. Residues: CASGLVPVRVHTGELFF.